The 13 T cell receptor beta chains presented below share a single source sample, sequenced in a study of T-cell memory formation after mild COVID-19. TCRdb re-called the 5' RACE reads through MiXCR, storing one row per CDR3 protein. This table holds 200,000 or so distinct CDR3 sequences, around 16% found once. The sequencing input was PBMCs or a T cell subset sorted from them (not recorded which). Every receptor here comes from an adult woman who had mild COVID-19 (a few samples of this study predate the infection). Cell type and time point are not known.

The chain combines TRBV6-5 with TRBJ1-2; 10 bases line up with TRBD1. This CDR3 comprises 14 residues. CDR1 and CDR2 from the germline V gene are MNHEY and SVGAGI. Trimming at V came to 5 bases and at J to 8 bases, leaving 8 bases not matched to a gene. The CDR3 reads CASSPDRGRGGYTF. The CDR3 DNA follows: TGTGCCAGCAGTCCCGACAGGGGGCGAGGGGGCTACACCTTC.

This clonotype occurred many times. The genes are TRBV3-1 and TRBJ1-2; 8 bases are shared with TRBD1. V shed 4 bases and J 5 bases; nucleotides not matched to a gene: 9. Germline-derived CDR1 and CDR2 are LGHDT and YNNKEL (reference sequence). The CDR3 contains 15 residues. The CDR3 DNA reads as TGTGCCAGCAGCCTATCCTCCGGGACAGGATATGGCTACACCTTC. Protein sequence: CASSLSSGTGYGYTF.

The chain recombines TRBV5-6 with TRBJ2-5; D is uncertain. Trimming removed 4 bases from V and 2 bases from J, with 12 bases in between. CDR1 is SGHDT and CDR2 is YYEEEE in the germline V gene. The CDR3 length is 14 residues. The CDR3: CASSQTGMQETQYF. In DNA, the CDR3 is TGTGCCAGCAGCCAGACTGGTATGCAAGAGACCCAGTACTTC.

The sample holds many counts of this clonotype. V and J are TRBV6-6 and TRBJ2-7; D possibly uses TRBD1 or TRBD2 (7 bases each). The CDR3 sequence is 14 residues long. Germline V CDR1 and CDR2: MNHNY, SVGAGI (reference sequence). Trimming cost V 7 bases and J 5 bases, with 18 bases left between them. CDR3 sequence: CASIQQGSGNEQYF. CDR3 nucleotide sequence: TGTGCCAGCATCCAACAGGGGAGCGGGAACGAGCAGTACTTC.

This clonotype showed up many times. The chain carries TRBV5-1 and TRBJ1-2, with 9 bases fitting TRBD1. CDR3 size: 18 residues. Germline V gene data show CDR1 as SGHRS and CDR2 as YFSETQ. Trimming removed 0 bases from V and 0 bases from J; junction bases left unmatched: 9. The CDR3 coding sequence is TGCGCCAGCAGCTTGGGGGACAGGGATGCTTTCGCTAACTATGGCTACACCTTC. Encoded protein: CASSLGDRDAFANYGYTF.

The chain uses TRBV18 and TRBJ2-5; 7 bases line up with TRBD1. J was trimmed by 4 bases and V by 3 bases; bases with no gene match: 5. The CDR3 contains 14 residues. Germline assignment: CDR1 KGHSH and CDR2 LQKENI. CDR3 coding DNA: TGTGCCAGCTCACCCCCGACAGGGAGAGAGACCCAGTACTTC. Translated, it gives CASSPPTGRETQYF.

The chain couples TRBV12-3 or TRBV12-4 to TRBJ1-2; D is unresolved. The CDR3 loop spans 13 amino acids. The V end lost 2 bases, the J end lost 8 bases, and 12 bases lay between the germline ends. The CDR3 DNA reads TGTGCCAGCAGTTTAAGGGCGGGTAGGGGCTACACCTTC. It specifies CASSLRAGRGYTF.

This chain connects TRBV6-2 or TRBV6-3 to TRBJ2-3; the match to TRBD2 covers 7 bases. The junction had 13 bases not matched to a gene; V was cut back by 6 bases and J by 4 bases. Germline V gene sequence: CDR1 MNHEY, CDR2 SVGEGT. This CDR3 contains 16 residues. CDR3 in amino acids: CASSPMRGNFPDTQYF. The CDR3 DNA reads as TGTGCCAGCAGCCCTATGCGGGGGAATTTTCCAGATACGCAGTATTTT.

This clonotype was counted a few times. The rearrangement uses TRBV20-1 and TRBJ1-1; D possibly corresponds to TRBD1 (5 bases). The CDR3 length is 14 residues. Trimming shortened V by 3 bases and J by 5 bases, and 16 bases separated the two germline ends. Germline assignment: CDR1 DFQATT and CDR2 SNEGSKA (reference sequence). CDR3 loop: CSARGQGLWTEAFF. In nucleotides, the CDR3 is TGCAGTGCTAGGGGGCAGGGCCTATGGACTGAAGCTTTCTTT.

V gene TRBV7-9 combines with J gene TRBJ1-6, with D perhaps matching TRBD1 (5 bases). Trimming cost V 4 bases and J 9 bases, with 16 bases left between them. Germline V gene lookup returns CDR1 SEHNR and CDR2 FQNEAQ (reference sequence). This CDR3 is built from 15 residues. The CDR3 DNA reads as TGTGCCAGCAGCTCCCGGGACCCAGGAGGTTCACCCCTCCACTTT. Protein product: CASSSRDPGGSPLHF.

This clonotype was picked up a small number of times. The rearrangement uses TRBV6-5 and TRBJ2-7; D gene uncertain. This CDR3 has 15 residues. Per germline, CDR1 MNHEY and CDR2 SVGAGI. The V end lost 3 bases, the J end lost 4 bases, and 16 bases lay between the germline ends. The CDR3 coding sequence is TGTGCCAGCAGTTATGTTGTGGGGATCCCGTACGAGCAGTACTTC. It yields the protein CASSYVVGIPYEQYF.

J is TRBJ2-1 and V is TRBV7-9; D call uncertain. Trimming removed 6 bases from V and 7 bases from J, with 10 bases in between. The CDR3 has 12 amino acids. From germline, CDR1 is SEHNR and CDR2 FQNEAQ (reference sequence). CDR3 protein: CASRPTRNEQFF. As DNA, the CDR3 is TGTGCCAGCAGACCAACCCGTAATGAGCAGTTCTTC.

The CDR3: CASGTGDHTGELFF. The CDR3 bases are TGTGCCAGCGGGACAGGGGATCACACCGGGGAGCTGTTTTTT. This chain connects TRBV9 to TRBJ2-2; 10 positions match TRBD1. V shed 7 bases and J 3 bases; nucleotides not matched to a gene: 3. This CDR3 has 14 residues. The germline V gene encodes CDR1 SGDLS and CDR2 YYNGEE.